This TCR beta chain derives from a study of brain metastases from non-small cell lung cancer. J was trimmed by 4 bases and V by 4 bases; bases with no gene match: 12. The CDR3 runs 16 residues. Per the germline V gene, CDR1 is MNHEY and CDR2 is SVGEGT. The table came from immunoSEQ multiplex PCR; TCRdb's copy has only in-frame clones and leaves some out. This repertoire shows around 1,000 clones, 75% to 90% found once; its top ten account for about 5%. The chain recombines TRBV6-2 or TRBV6-3 with TRBJ1-1, with 7 bases fitting TRBD1. The source material was tumor-adjacent normal tissue. This receptor was obtained from a donor at least 40 years old with non-small cell lung cancer. CDR3 amino acids: CASSSPGTATSTEAFF. In DNA form, the CDR3 reads TGTGCCAGCAGTTCACCCGGGACAGCCACTAGCACTGAAGCTTTCTTT.